This T cell receptor (beta chain) derives from a study of cytomegalovirus exposure and HLA in healthy donors. Study results and caveats: Analysis performed later showed TCR beta chains linked to HLA being more clonally expanded than equally common others. Per published accounts, TCR beta sequences correctly predicted the HLA-A and HLA-B alleles of most subjects.

The CDR3 extends over 15 amino acids. Trimming took 0 bases from V and 9 from J; bases not matched to a gene: 10. The germline gives CDR1 WNHNN, CDR2 SYGVQD (reference sequence). In regard to this clone: The antigen remains unidentified.

It was with 60 Vbeta and 13 Jbeta primers that the PCR ran. The assay was immunoSEQ multiplex PCR, and TCRdb's table has in-frame clones only and misses some. The data contain around 100,000 clones, around three quarters of them singletons. The TCR sequence derives from a woman younger than 35 in good health and CMV-seropositive. V usage is TRBV10-1 and J usage is TRBJ1-2; TRBD1 matches 7 bases. Sequencing was performed on PBMCs. The CDR3 nucleotides read TGCGCCAGCAGTGAGTCCCTTGGACAGGTCCTAAGCTACACCTTC. Translated: CASSESLGQVLSYTF.